These T cell receptor beta chains were read from a single sample in a study of OX40 agonist ivuxolimab in advanced cancers. Measured with immunoSEQ multiplex PCR; TCRdb has only the in-frame clones, and not every one. This repertoire shows 100,000 or so clones, around 94% found once; its top ten account for 0.15% to 0.2%. The sample in question was CD4+ or CD8+ T cells sorted from blood, obtained in a trial of the OX40 agonist ivuxolimab. The receptor set was obtained from an adult with an advanced solid tumor such as melanoma, head and neck, liver or kidney cancer. Each CDR3 is given without its conserved first and last residue. D genes are given only for firm matches. Part of the rows lack a size; the others show once, few, many or a class for expanded clones.

clone size: .; J gene: TRBJ1-1; D gene: TRBD1; V gene: TRBV6-6; CDR3 protein: ASSYAPRTGNTEAF
clone size: .; J gene: TRBJ1-3; D gene: .; V gene: TRBV9; CDR3 protein: ASSVGWAGNTIY
clone size: .; J gene: TRBJ1-2; D gene: TRBD1; V gene: TRBV6-5; CDR3 protein: ASSYDRDNYGYT
clone size: .; J gene: TRBJ2-7; D gene: .; V gene: TRBV6-5; CDR3 protein: ASRGAGAGSYEQY
clone size: .; J gene: TRBJ2-2; D gene: .; V gene: TRBV7-2; CDR3 protein: ASSLDQGGTPNTGELF
clone size: .; J gene: TRBJ1-5; D gene: TRBD1; V gene: TRBV7-2; CDR3 protein: ASSSGGSYSNQPQH
clone size: .; J gene: TRBJ1-6; D gene: .; V gene: TRBV7-2; CDR3 protein: ASSPYDSPLH
clone size: .; J gene: TRBJ1-1; D gene: .; V gene: TRBV10-3; CDR3 protein: AISADNPNTEAF
clone size: .; J gene: TRBJ2-5; D gene: TRBD1; V gene: TRBV13; CDR3 protein: ASSLDRGLKETQY
clone size: .; J gene: TRBJ1-2; D gene: .; V gene: TRBV7-2; CDR3 protein: ASSLQGRGYT
clone size: .; J gene: TRBJ1-1; D gene: .; V gene: TRBV6-1; CDR3 protein: ASAEKERGTEAF
clone size: .; J gene: TRBJ2-1; D gene: .; V gene: TRBV7-2; CDR3 protein: ASSFRGGPYNEQF
clone size: .; J gene: TRBJ1-4; D gene: .; V gene: TRBV7-8; CDR3 protein: ASSLAGVRGNEKLF
clone size: .; J gene: TRBJ2-4; D gene: .; V gene: TRBV27; CDR3 protein: ASSLSGGRGDIQY
clone size: .; J gene: TRBJ2-5; D gene: TRBD2; V gene: TRBV19; CDR3 protein: ASSTSGAPWTQY
clone size: .; J gene: TRBJ2-7; D gene: .; V gene: TRBV7-9; CDR3 protein: ASSPFPGAAYEQY
clone size: once; J gene: TRBJ2-5; D gene: TRBD1; V gene: TRBV2; CDR3 protein: ASSEDRGQETQY
clone size: .; J gene: TRBJ2-7; D gene: .; V gene: TRBV5-6; CDR3 protein: ASSGGLGYEQY
clone size: .; J gene: TRBJ2-6; D gene: .; V gene: TRBV27; CDR3 protein: ASRMSGANVLT
clone size: .; J gene: TRBJ2-7; D gene: .; V gene: TRBV7-3; CDR3 protein: ASSFIQGNEQY
clone size: .; J gene: TRBJ1-5; D gene: TRBD1; V gene: TRBV28; CDR3 protein: ASSSGQVINQPQH